This T cell receptor beta chain was sequenced for a study of PD-L1 blockade in urothelial cancer. As for the study in general: Twenty-five of the 29 patients were men with bladder-origin urothelial cancer. Across blood samples, T cells had a median count of around 150,000.

Patients in the study were battling locally advanced or metastatic urothelial carcinoma. PCRs were each spiked with synthetic TCR analog templates. TCRdb keeps only in-frame clones here, not all; method: immunoSEQ multiplex PCR. Found here are tens of thousands of clones, over 75% of them singletons; the top ten hold 5% to 6%. This specimen was PBMCs, taken around atezolizumab (anti-PD-L1) treatment. This clonotype was obtained from a man aged 40-49 years with urothelial cancer.

The CDR3 sequence: CASSEVGVYEQYF. DNA of the CDR3: TGTGCCAGCAGTGAAGTCGGGGTCTACGAGCAGTACTTC. The chain links TRBV6-1 to TRBJ2-7, with D maybe TRBD2 (5 bases). Germline V CDR1 and CDR2: MNHNS, SASEGT. This CDR3 is built from 13 residues. V was trimmed by 1 base and J by 3 bases, leaving 7 bases between them.